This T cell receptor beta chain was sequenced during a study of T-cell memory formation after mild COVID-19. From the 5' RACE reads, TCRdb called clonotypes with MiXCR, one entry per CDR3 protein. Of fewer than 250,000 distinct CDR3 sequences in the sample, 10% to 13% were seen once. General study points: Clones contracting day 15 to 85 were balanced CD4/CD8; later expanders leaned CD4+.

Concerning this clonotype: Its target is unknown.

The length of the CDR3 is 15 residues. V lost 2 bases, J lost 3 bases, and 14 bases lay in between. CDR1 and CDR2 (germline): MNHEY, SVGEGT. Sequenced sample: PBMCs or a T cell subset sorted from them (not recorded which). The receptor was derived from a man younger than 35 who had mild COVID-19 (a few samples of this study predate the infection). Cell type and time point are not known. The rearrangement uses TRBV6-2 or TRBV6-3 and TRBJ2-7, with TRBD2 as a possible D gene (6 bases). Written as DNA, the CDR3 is TGTGCCAGCAGTTACGTCGGCGGGGCAAGCTACGAGCAGTACTTC. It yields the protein CASSYVGGASYEQYF.